Each of the 13 T cell receptor beta chains below was sequenced from the same sample in a study of shared clonotypes between healthy human individuals. Clones were sequenced by immunoSEQ multiplex PCR, and TCRdb holds only the in-frame ones, with some missing. The data hold 2 million to 2.5 million clones, with 92% observed a single time. The sequenced material came from naive CD4+ T cells from PBMCs. Subset given: CD45RA+ positively selected. The receptors were sampled from a man between 18 and 29 years old in good health. Some clones in this sample may be carry-over from other donors' samples.

The CDR3 loop is CASSALGGVSTGELFF. The CDR3 region has the DNA TGTGCCAGCTCGGCTCTGGGGGGAGTGAGCACCGGGGAGCTGTTTTTT. The rearrangement uses TRBV2 and TRBJ2-2, with TRBD2 as a possible D gene (6 bases). Between the trimmed V and J ends, which lost 8 bases and 4 bases, there was a span of 20 bases. Germline-derived CDR1 and CDR2 are SNHLY and FYNNEI. The CDR3 sequence is 16 residues long.

The table lists this clone with a count of one. This rearrangement joins TRBV7-2 to TRBJ1-1; maybe TRBD1 (5 bases). CDR1 is SGHTA, CDR2 FQGNSA, per germline. V dropped 5 bases and J dropped 1 base, with 8 bases sitting between them. This CDR3 has 13 residues. The CDR3 region is CASSHGGNTEAFF. DNA for the CDR3: TGTGCCAGCAGCCATGGGGGGAACACTGAAGCTTTCTTT.

The CDR3 spells CASSTRQETQYF. CDR3 DNA sequence: TGTGCCAGCAGTACTAGACAAGAGACCCAGTACTTC. The V call is TRBV28, the J call TRBJ2-5, with D tentatively TRBD2 (5 bases). The CDR3 covers 12 residues. Germline values: CDR1 MDHEN, CDR2 SYDVKM. Trimming took off 5 bases at V and 2 bases at J, with 6 bases between the two ends.

The V gene is TRBV14, the J gene TRBJ1-3; D remains ambiguous. The CDR3 is 14 residues long. Trimming left V 4 bases short and J 7 bases short, with 14 bases between. CDR1 is SGHDN and CDR2 is FVKESK in the germline V gene. Here the CDR3 reads CASSLISTENTIYF. The CDR3 nucleotides read TGTGCCAGCAGCCTAATAAGCACGGAGAACACCATATATTTT.

A single count supports this clone. The chain is built from TRBV5-4 and TRBJ2-7; the match to TRBD1 covers 7 bases. This CDR3 has 15 amino acids. The junction had 7 bases not matched to a gene; V was cut back by 4 bases and J by 0 bases. The germline V gene encodes CDR1 SGHNT and CDR2 YYREEE (reference sequence). The CDR3 loop is CASSPTGARSYEQYF. The DNA for the CDR3 is TGTGCCAGCAGCCCAACAGGGGCCCGCTCCTACGAGCAGTACTTC.

Concerning this clone: At the DNA level, this CDR3 is encoded by other sequences in the same sample as well. This sequence joins TRBV9 and TRBJ1-5; D gene ambiguous. Between the trimmed V and J ends, which lost 0 bases and 0 bases, there was a span of 7 bases. Germline CDR1 is SGDLS and CDR2 is YYNGEE. The CDR3 extends over 15 amino acids. The CDR3 DNA follows: TGTGCCAGCAGCGTAGGGCCCAATAGCAATCAGCCCCAGCATTTT. Its translation is CASSVGPNSNQPQHF.

In the case of this clone: Distinct nucleotide sequences in the sample also encode this CDR3. The chain couples TRBV28 to TRBJ2-7, with D unclear. This CDR3 spans 11 amino acids. CDR1 and CDR2 from the germline V gene are MDHEN and SYDVKM. Between the trimmed V and J ends, which lost 3 bases and 7 bases, there was a span of 7 bases. The CDR3 is CASSLGREQYF. The CDR3 coding sequence is TGTGCCAGCAGTTTGGGTCGTGAGCAGTACTTC.

This rearrangement joins TRBV4-2 to TRBJ2-6, with 11 bases matching TRBD2. V was pared by 0 bases and J by 1 base, with 5 bases of the junction left unmatched. This CDR3 comprises 19 residues. Germline V gives CDR1 LGHNA, CDR2 YNFKEQ. The CDR3 DNA sequence: TGTGCCAGCAGCCAAGACCCTAGCGGGAGGAGATCTGGGGCCAACGTCCTGACTTTC. Its translation: CASSQDPSGRRSGANVLTF.

The gene calls are TRBV5-5 and TRBJ2-7, with 7 bases that match TRBD1. The CDR3 has 15 amino acids. The junction had 8 bases not matched to a gene; V was cut back by 4 bases and J by 1 base. CDR1 and CDR2 (germline): SGHKS, YYEKEE (reference sequence). Written as DNA, the CDR3 is TGTGCCAGCAGCCTGGACAGGCTTCCTTCCTACGAGCAGTACTTC. As protein: CASSLDRLPSYEQYF.

The genes are TRBV7-8 and TRBJ2-5, with D possibly TRBD2 on 6 matching bases. Germline CDR1 is SGHVS and CDR2 is FQNEAQ. Trimming took off 3 bases at V and 4 bases at J, with 18 bases between the two ends. The CDR3 runs 16 residues. The CDR3 region has the DNA TGTGCCAGCAGCTTCGGGTTGGGGGAGGCTCTAGAGACCCAGTACTTC. Its translation is CASSFGLGEALETQYF.

Concerning this clone: One end of the junction fails to match germline, which may point to a read error. The chain links TRBV7-9 to TRBJ2-5; D remains unclear. The germline V gene encodes CDR1 SEHNR and CDR2 FQNEAQ (reference sequence). This CDR3 is built from 10 residues. CDR3 sequence: CSNSSTPQYF. The CDR3 DNA sequence: TGCTCCAACTCCTCCACGCCACAGTACTTC.

With respect to this clone: Other DNA sequences in this specimen translate into the identical CDR3. The V gene is TRBV18, the J gene TRBJ2-5, with a possible D match to TRBD1 (6 bases). Trimming stripped 3 bases from V and 4 bases from J, with 9 bases between. CDR1 is KGHSH, CDR2 LQKENI, per germline. The CDR3 is 13 amino acids. CDR3 region: CASSPNRAETQYF. As DNA, the CDR3 is TGTGCCAGCTCACCTAACAGGGCAGAGACCCAGTACTTC.

CDR3 DNA sequence: TGTGCCAGCAGCATCGGACTAGCGGGGATCACCGGGGAGCTGTTTTTT. The encoded protein is CASSIGLAGITGELFF. The genes are TRBV7-3 and TRBJ2-2, with 12 positions matching TRBD2. Per the germline V gene, CDR1 is SGHTA and CDR2 is FQGTGA. The CDR3 extends over 16 amino acids. After removal of 5 bases from V and 4 bases from J, the junction contained 5 bases not matched to a gene.